Shown below are 15 T cell receptor beta chains from a single sample sequenced in a study of cytomegalovirus exposure and HLA in healthy donors. Primers: 60 Vbeta forward and 13 Jbeta reverse. Clones were read by immunoSEQ multiplex PCR, and TCRdb kept only the in-frame ones, dropping some. This sample yields roughly 120,000 clones, of which 82% are seen a single time; over 20% belongs to the top ten. Sequencing used PBMCs. The receptors come from a man aged 25 to 40 in good health and CMV-seropositive.

This clone was picked up one time. The J gene is TRBJ1-4, the V gene TRBV9; D ambiguous. The CDR3 loop spans 16 amino acids. The ends were cut back, 0 bases at V and 0 bases at J, with 9 bases in the middle. Germline V gene sequence: CDR1 SGDLS, CDR2 YYNGEE. CDR3 loop: CASSVGGRATNEKLFF. The CDR3 nucleotides read TGTGCCAGCAGCGTAGGAGGTCGCGCAACTAATGAAAAACTGTTTTTT.

This sequence joins TRBV18 and TRBJ1-2; TRBD1 matches at 9 bases. The V gene's germline CDR1 is KGHSH and CDR2 LQKENI. Unmatched junction bases numbered 4, after V lost 5 bases and J lost 0 bases. The CDR3 has 15 residues. CDR3 loop: CASSSQGAANYGYTF. Here the CDR3 DNA reads TGTGCCAGCTCATCACAGGGGGCGGCTAACTATGGCTACACCTTC.

The V call is TRBV5-4, the J call TRBJ2-3; 10 bases are a match to TRBD2. Looked up from germline, CDR1 is SGHNT and CDR2 is YYREEE (reference sequence). V shed 1 base, J shed 6 bases, and the junction held 5 bases outside the gene matches. This CDR3 comprises 15 residues. The CDR3 sequence is CASSLKSGGADTQYF. Here the CDR3 DNA reads TGTGCCAGCAGCTTGAAAAGCGGGGGGGCGGATACGCAGTATTTT.

This clone was detected only once. V gene TRBV28 combines with J gene TRBJ2-2; D call uncertain. The CDR3 length is 14 residues. V lost 3 bases, J lost 4 bases, and 9 bases lay in between. Germline V gene data show CDR1 as MDHEN and CDR2 as SYDVKM. CDR3 nucleotide sequence: TGTGCCAGCAGTTTCCAACGGAGCACCGGGGAGCTGTTTTTT. Protein sequence: CASSFQRSTGELFF.

This chain uses TRBV19 with TRBJ2-5, with TRBD1 identical over 9 bases. The CDR3 has 15 residues. The trim removed 5 bases at V and 4 bases at J, leaving 8 bases unmatched. Germline V gene sequence: CDR1 LNHDA, CDR2 SQIVND (reference sequence). CDR3 coding DNA: TGTGCCAGTAGTCCACCTCCGGACAGGGGAGAGACCCAGTACTTC. As protein: CASSPPPDRGETQYF. Drawing the rest from reference TRBV19 and TRBJ2-5, the complete variable domain is DGGITQSPKYLFRKEGQNVTLSCEQNLNHDAMYWYRQDPGQGLRLIYYSQIVNDFQKGDIAEGYSVSREKKESFPLTVTSAQKNPTAFYLCASSPPPDRGETQYFGPGTRLLVL.

This chain joins TRBV27 and TRBJ1-1, with D possibly TRBD1 on 5 matching bases. From germline, CDR1 is MNHEY and CDR2 SMNVEV (reference sequence). The CDR3 spans 13 residues. V was pared by 2 bases and J by 1 base, with 5 bases between. The CDR3 loop reads CASSLGQNTEAFF. The CDR3, as DNA: TGTGCCAGCAGTTTAGGACAGAACACTGAAGCTTTCTTT.

This sequence joins TRBV5-1 and TRBJ2-7; TRBD1 might be the D (6 bases). Per germline, CDR1 SGHRS and CDR2 YFSETQ. V was pared by 0 bases and J by 0 bases, with 10 bases between. The CDR3 has 15 residues. The CDR3 here is CASSLGQDSSYEQYV. CDR3 nucleotide sequence: TGCGCCAGCAGCTTGGGACAGGACAGCTCCTACGAGCAGTACGTC.

This clone was counted a single time. V usage is TRBV19 and J usage is TRBJ2-1; TRBD2 might be the D (6 bases). The CDR3 runs to 13 residues. Germline values: CDR1 LNHDA, CDR2 SQIVND (reference sequence). Trimming removed 5 bases from V and 7 bases from J, with 12 bases in between. The CDR3 region has the DNA TGTGCCAGTAGTCCGGGACTTCTTAATGAGCAGTTCTTC. Encoded protein: CASSPGLLNEQFF.

The chain carries TRBV14 and TRBJ2-1; the D gene is possibly TRBD1 (7 bases). Germline V gives CDR1 SGHDN, CDR2 FVKESK. The V end was cut by 0 bases, the J end by 5 bases, with 20 bases between. The CDR3 extends over 18 amino acids. The CDR3 is CASSQDERQGLPNNEQFF. Here the CDR3 DNA reads TGTGCCAGCAGCCAAGATGAGAGACAGGGACTTCCGAACAATGAGCAGTTCTTC.

The genes are TRBV9 and TRBJ2-1; TRBD2 aligns across 7 bases. The germline V gene has CDR1 SGDLS and CDR2 YYNGEE. CDR3 size: 15 residues. Trimming cost V 4 bases and J 5 bases; bases outside gene matches: 9. The CDR3 loop is CASSRLAALNNEQFF. CDR3 DNA: TGTGCCAGCAGCCGTCTAGCGGCCCTCAACAATGAGCAGTTCTTC. Drawing the rest from reference TRBV9 and TRBJ2-1, the complete variable domain is DSGVTQTPKHLITATGQRVTLRCSPRSGDLSVYWYQQSLDQGLQFLIQYYNGEERAKGNILERFSAQQFPDLHSELNLSSLELGDSALYFCASSRLAALNNEQFFGPGTRLTVL.

This rearrangement joins TRBV7-6 to TRBJ2-2; 8 nucleotides align to TRBD2. The CDR3 spans 16 residues. Trimming removed 3 bases from V and 4 bases from J; junction bases left unmatched: 7. Germline V lookup: CDR1 SGHVS, CDR2 FNYEAQ. The CDR3 sequence is CASSFLSGSGTGELFF. Written as DNA, the CDR3 is TGTGCCAGCAGCTTCCTAAGCGGGAGTGGCACCGGGGAGCTGTTTTTT.

The chain has TRBV29-1 and TRBJ2-5; TRBD1 aligns across 7 bases. Losses at the gene ends were 4 bases for V and 4 bases for J; bases not matched to a gene: 3. The CDR3 runs to 12 residues. Germline CDR1 and CDR2: SQVTM and ANQGSEA. CDR3 in DNA: TGCAGCGTTGTCAGACAGGGAGAGACCCAGTACTTC. Translating it yields CSVVRQGETQYF.

The rearrangement uses TRBV2 and TRBJ2-3, with 8 bases lining up with TRBD1. CDR1 is SNHLY, CDR2 FYNNEI, per germline. The CDR3 spans 15 residues. J was trimmed by 6 bases and V by 10 bases; bases with no gene match: 15. The CDR3 sequence: CATQLLSRGQDTQYF. As DNA, the CDR3 is TGTGCCACCCAGTTGTTGAGCAGGGGGCAGGATACGCAGTATTTT.

This chain links TRBV6-6 with TRBJ1-5; TRBD1 might be the D (6 bases). The germline V gene encodes CDR1 MNHNY and CDR2 SVGAGI (reference sequence). This CDR3 has 13 amino acids. V lost 7 bases and J 6 bases, leaving 13 bases between the germline ends. The CDR3 loop is CASNKEDSQPQHF. CDR3 bases: TGTGCCAGCAACAAAGAGGACAGTCAGCCCCAGCATTTT.

The V gene is TRBV27, the J gene TRBJ2-7, with a tentative D call TRBD2 (6 bases). Germline lookup yields CDR1 MNHEY and CDR2 SMNVEV (reference sequence). The CDR3 extends over 13 amino acids. V lost 4 bases to trimming and J lost 6 bases, with 13 bases between them. In nucleotides, the CDR3 is TGTGCCAGCAGTTGGGGTAGGGGAGGCGAGCAGTACGTC. It yields the protein CASSWGRGGEQYV.